These 5 T cell receptor beta chains originate from one sample sequenced in a study of blood T cells in healthy people across ages. The second PCR ran about 6 to 12 cycles with a sample-barcoded 5' primer and J-beta primers. TCRdb re-analysed the 5' RACE reads in MiXCR, keeping a single row per CDR3 protein. Among 1.5 million to 1.9 million distinct CDR3 sequences listed, about 42% were seen once. Sequencing was done on a sample of blood. The source of these receptors is a woman in her late teens or twenties in good health.

This rearrangement joins TRBV28 to TRBJ2-7; the D gene could be TRBD1 or TRBD2 (5 bases each). TRBJ2-5 explains the end of the DNA better; the J call may be wrong. Germline V CDR1 and CDR2: MDHEN, SYDVKM. CDR3 length: 15 amino acids. CDR3: CASSYGTSIGETQYF. The CDR3 nucleotides are TGTGCCAGCAGCTACGGGACCTCGATAGGGGAGACCCAGTACTTC.

This sequence joins TRBV3-1 and TRBJ2-3; maybe TRBD2 (6 bases). The V end was cut by 3 bases, the J end by 7 bases, with 17 bases between. The CDR3 is 15 amino acids. CDR1 is LGHDT, CDR2 YNNKEL, per germline (reference sequence). The CDR3 DNA reads TGTGCCAGCAGCCACCAAGGAATGGGGGGAAATACGCAGTATTTT. Translated: CASSHQGMGGNTQYF.

The chain joins TRBV12-3 or TRBV12-4 to TRBJ2-5, with 7 bases that match TRBD2. This CDR3 spans 14 amino acids. J was trimmed by 11 bases and V by 2 bases; bases with no gene match: 11. CDR3 protein: CASSLRRLANEQYF. The CDR3 nucleotides are TGTGCCAGCAGTTTAAGGAGACTAGCCAATGAGCAGTACTTC.

This clonotype occurred a few times. The chain recombines TRBV7-9 with TRBJ1-2; D is unresolved. V lost 3 bases to trimming and J lost 6 bases, with 8 bases between them. This CDR3 contains 12 residues. CDR1 is SEHNR, CDR2 FQNEAQ, per germline (reference sequence). The DNA for the CDR3 is TGTGCCAGCAGCTTCGGGGAGGATGGCTACACCTTC. Translating it yields CASSFGEDGYTF.

This clonotype was seen a handful of times. The chain employs TRBV7-9 and TRBJ2-7; D might be TRBD1 (5 bases). Germline CDR1 reads SEHNR; CDR2 reads FQNEAQ (reference sequence). The ends were cut back, 3 bases at V and 5 bases at J, with 14 bases in the middle. The CDR3 loop spans 14 amino acids. The CDR3 loop reads CASSLRQKSHEQYF. CDR3 nucleotide sequence: TGTGCCAGCAGCTTGAGACAGAAGAGCCACGAGCAGTACTTC.